The rows below give T cell receptor beta chains drawn from one sample of a study of blood T cell repertoires in COVID-19. Sequencing used immunoSEQ multiplex PCR; TCRdb keeps in-frame clones, though not all of them. This table has 180,000 or so clones, more than 75% appearing once. The sequenced sample consisted of PBMCs or T cells enriched from blood (not recorded which). These receptors came from a man aged 55 to 70 who had been exposed to COVID-19. Both conserved end residues are part of each CDR3. Each record gives: CDR3 length, V gene, D gene, J gene, clone size, CDR3 protein, CDR3 DNA. A D gene is named only where the DNA matches it firmly. Not every row has a clone size; where given, it reads once, few, many or a size class.

>11|TRBV10-2|-|TRBJ2-3|once
CASTVADTQYF
TGCGCCAGCACCGTTGCAGATACGCAGTATTTT
>13|TRBV27|-|TRBJ2-1|few
CASSLGLATPNFF
TGTGCCAGCAGTTTAGGTCTCGCCACTCCGAACTTCTTC
>14|TRBV9|-|TRBJ1-1|-
CASSSLGVNTEAFF
TGTGCCAGCAGCTCATTGGGCGTCAACACTGAAGCTTTCTTT
>16|TRBV24-1|TRBD2|TRBJ2-5|-
CATSDRTSGMLETQYF
TGTGCCACCAGTGATAGGACTAGCGGGATGTTAGAGACCCAGTACTTC
>15|TRBV15|-|TRBJ2-1|few
CATSRDPLARNEQFF
TGTGCCACCAGCAGAGATCCCCTAGCGAGAAATGAGCAGTTCTTC
>15|TRBV30|TRBD2|TRBJ2-7|-
CAWRRASGRALEQYF
TGTGCCTGGAGGAGAGCTAGCGGGAGGGCCCTCGAGCAGTACTTC
>16|TRBV25-1|-|TRBJ2-2|-
CASSELGQSNTGELFF
TGTGCCAGCAGTGAACTAGGACAGTCGAACACCGGGGAGCTGTTTTTT
>18|TRBV18|TRBD2|TRBJ2-7|-
CASSPRRWTSGLTYEQYF
TGTGCCAGCTCACCACGGCGATGGACTAGCGGGCTTACCTACGAGCAGTACTTC
>14|TRBV27|TRBD1|TRBJ1-3|-
CASSLRGPGNTIYF
TGTGCCAGCAGTTTAAGGGGGCCTGGAAACACCATATATTTT
>15|TRBV19|-|TRBJ1-1|-
CASSISGLSNTEAFF
TGTGCCAGTAGTATCTCGGGACTCTCGAACACTGAAGCTTTCTTT
>14|TRBV27|-|TRBJ2-2|once
CASSPPGSYGELFF
TGTGCCAGCAGTCCACCCGGGTCCTACGGGGAGCTGTTTTTT
>15|TRBV5-1|-|TRBJ1-2|once
CASSLDSKKFYGYTF
TGCGCCAGCAGCTTGGACAGTAAGAAATTCTATGGCTACACCTTC
>14|TRBV11-3|-|TRBJ1-3|once
CASSRRGPGNTIYF
TGTGCCAGCAGCCGCAGGGGACCTGGAAACACCATATATTTT
>15|TRBV30|TRBD1|TRBJ2-7|-
CAWNNPGTGGDEQYF
TGTGCCTGGAACAATCCCGGGACAGGGGGCGACGAGCAGTACTTC
>13|TRBV6-5|TRBD1|TRBJ2-7|-
CASRTVGQAEQYF
TGTGCCAGCAGGACCGTCGGACAGGCCGAGCAGTACTTC
>16|TRBV29-1|TRBD2|TRBJ2-3|-
CSVQTRAGGESDTQYF
TGCAGCGTTCAAACCCGAGCGGGAGGGGAATCAGATACGCAGTATTTT
>13|TRBV14|TRBD1|TRBJ1-2|many
CASSPGQLYGYTF
TGTGCCAGCAGCCCGGGACAGCTCTATGGCTACACCTTC
>13|TRBV25-1|-|TRBJ1-4|-
CASSERGWEKLFF
TGTGCCAGCAGTGAAAGGGGGTGGGAAAAACTGTTTTTT
>15|TRBV5-1|-|TRBJ2-7|-
CASSAWGEFSYEQYF
TGCGCCAGCAGCGCCTGGGGCGAGTTTTCCTACGAGCAGTACTTC
>14|TRBV28|-|TRBJ1-6|-
CASSLVPGNSPLHF
TGTGCCAGCAGTTTGGTCCCGGGGAATTCACCCCTCCACTTT
>14|TRBV7-9|-|TRBJ1-1|-
CASSEDLLNTEAFF
TGTGCCAGCTCGGAGGACCTATTAAACACTGAAGCTTTCTTT
>14|TRBV7-2|-|TRBJ1-1|-
CASSLVGANTEAFF
TGTGCCAGCAGCTTAGTAGGGGCTAACACTGAAGCTTTCTTT
>15|TRBV9|TRBD2|TRBJ2-2|-
CASSKSGRETGELFF
TGTGCCAGCAGCAAAAGCGGGAGGGAAACCGGGGAGCTGTTTTTT
>16|TRBV3-1/TRBV3-2|TRBD1|TRBJ2-1|few
CASSHLTGVPYNEQFF
TGTGCCAGCAGCCATTTAACAGGGGTCCCCTACAATGAGCAGTTCTTC
>12|TRBV9|-|TRBJ2-5|-
CASSVNTGAQYF
TGTGCCAGCAGCGTCAACACGGGGGCCCAGTACTTC
>16|TRBV7-2|TRBD2|TRBJ2-1|-
CASSLLAGGPSNEQFF
TGTGCCAGCAGCTTATTAGCGGGAGGGCCGTCCAATGAGCAGTTCTTC
>20|TRBV5-4|TRBD2|TRBJ2-3|few
CASEPLVLAGTLRAVDTQYF
TGTGCCAGCGAGCCCCTGGTCCTAGCGGGGACACTCAGAGCGGTAGATACGCAGTATTTT
>14|TRBV6-4|TRBD1|TRBJ1-1|-
CASRGQGTNTEAFF
TGTGCCAGCAGGGGACAGGGGACGAACACTGAAGCTTTCTTT
>14|TRBV6-5|-|TRBJ1-2|-
CASSFTGPNYGYTF
TGTGCCAGCAGTTTCACAGGGCCTAACTATGGCTACACCTTC
>17|TRBV20-1|TRBD1|TRBJ2-4|-
CSASTGALTAPKNIQYF
TGCAGTGCTAGTACAGGGGCGCTTACGGCACCGAAAAACATTCAGTACTTC
>15|TRBV6-5|TRBD2|TRBJ2-2|-
CASSAESGRTGELFF
TGTGCCAGCAGCGCAGAAAGCGGGAGGACCGGGGAGCTGTTTTTT